The present T cell receptor beta chain was sequenced within a study of monozygotic twins with inflammatory bowel disease. Findings and caveats of the study: IBD patients exhibited fewer clonotypes shared with other individuals than healthy twins, particularly with disease activity.

With regard to this clonotype: Its antigen remains unknown.

A 6-nucleotide sample barcode was carried by the UMIs, which template switching added. One entry per CDR3 protein, without DNA, is what TCRdb gives after re-calling the 5' RACE reads. This sample's table reports about 210,000 distinct CDR3 sequences. This TCR was recovered from a human donor with ulcerative colitis or Crohn's disease, or a healthy co-twin of an affected twin (not recorded which). What was sequenced was blood.

CDR3 region: CSVDTGGTQPQHF. The V and J genes are TRBV20-1 and TRBJ1-5; TCRdb designates TRBD1, a call that cannot be tested without DNA. This CDR3 spans 13 amino acids. Germline CDR1 is DFQATT and CDR2 is SNEGSKA (reference sequence).